Included here is one TCR beta chain sequence, with context. Its matching antigen is unknown. The sample belongs to a study of T cell responses to AZD1222 COVID-19 vaccine. Produced via immunoSEQ multiplex PCR; TCRdb's table is partial and in-frame only. The profile shows 150,000 to 200,000 clones, 90% to 95% of them singletons. V was pared by 6 bases and J by 5 bases, with 18 bases between. This CDR3 comprises 15 residues. CDR1 and CDR2 from the germline V gene are SGHDT and YYEEEE. Study conclusions and caveats: Donor demographics were predominantly white British with a female majority; clonal diversity may be underestimated. The study identified only a handful of AZD1222 recipients as seropositive at baseline. Repertoire sampling happened only post peak T cell response. Spike-specific TCR breadth and depth were elevated following two AZD1222 doses.

The sequence was collected from an adult who received the MenACWY meningococcal vaccine as a control. Material: peripheral blood, obtained 28 days after the second dose of the MenACWY control vaccine. The rearrangement uses TRBV5-6 and TRBJ2-1; D unresolved. The CDR3 DNA is TGTGCCAGCACCTTCTTGGGCGTCCAAGACAATGAGCAGTTCTTC. Its protein is CASTFLGVQDNEQFF.